The rows below give T cell receptor beta chains drawn from one sample of a study of shared clonotypes between healthy human individuals. Some clones are missing from TCRdb's copy, which holds only in-frame ones; the method was immunoSEQ multiplex PCR. The sample records some 2,000,000 clones, more than 90% being singletons. The source material was naive CD4+ T cells sorted from blood. The receptors were gathered from a man in his late teens or twenties in good health. The CDR3 runs from the conserved cysteine through the conserved F or W. Each record gives: clone size, J gene, V gene, D gene, CDR3 DNA, CDR3 protein. The D gene is left open where the match is weak. Clone size is not always given. Where it is, it says once, few, many or a class for expanded clones.

abundance: -
j_gene: TRBJ2-7
v_gene: TRBV27
d_gene: TRBD2
CDR3nt: TGTGCCAGCAGTCCCCTCATACTAGCGGGAGGGATTCGCGAGCAGTACTTC
CDR3aa: CASSPLILAGGIREQYF

abundance: -
j_gene: TRBJ1-6
v_gene: TRBV25-1
d_gene: -
CDR3nt: TGTGCCAGCAGTGAATGGTCAGAGGTTGGTTCACCCCTCCACTTT
CDR3aa: CASSEWSEVGSPLHF

abundance: -
j_gene: TRBJ1-2
v_gene: TRBV4-1
d_gene: -
CDR3nt: TGCGCCAGCAGCCAAGGCTTTCTGGGGGGTGGCTACACCTTC
CDR3aa: CASSQGFLGGGYTF

abundance: -
j_gene: TRBJ2-5
v_gene: TRBV5-4
d_gene: -
CDR3nt: TGTGCCAGCAGCTCCCAGGGACAAGAGACCCAGTACTTC
CDR3aa: CASSSQGQETQYF

abundance: -
j_gene: TRBJ1-5
v_gene: TRBV27
d_gene: TRBD1
CDR3nt: TGTGCCAGCAGTTTGGAGGGGGCGGACAATCAGCCCCAGCATTTT
CDR3aa: CASSLEGADNQPQHF

abundance: -
j_gene: TRBJ2-2
v_gene: TRBV10-2
d_gene: TRBD2
CDR3nt: TGCGCCAGCAGCCCCGTGGGACTAGCGGGGGGGGTAACCGGGGAGCTGTTTTTT
CDR3aa: CASSPVGLAGGVTGELFF

abundance: -
j_gene: TRBJ2-3
v_gene: TRBV25-1
d_gene: -
CDR3nt: TGTGCCAGCAGTACCCGCGGAGGCCTCTACACAGATACGCAGTATTTT
CDR3aa: CASSTRGGLYTDTQYF

abundance: -
j_gene: TRBJ1-1
v_gene: TRBV20-1
d_gene: -
CDR3nt: TGCAGTGCTCCCCAGGGACCTGAAGCTTTCTTT
CDR3aa: CSAPQGPEAFF

abundance: -
j_gene: TRBJ2-3
v_gene: TRBV10-2
d_gene: TRBD2
CDR3nt: TGCGCCAGCAGTGTACTAGCGGGAGGCGATACGCAGTATTTT
CDR3aa: CASSVLAGGDTQYF

abundance: -
j_gene: TRBJ2-7
v_gene: TRBV10-3
d_gene: TRBD1
CDR3nt: TGTGCCATCAGTGAGAAGGGGACAGTCTACGAGCAGTACTTC
CDR3aa: CAISEKGTVYEQYF

abundance: -
j_gene: TRBJ2-5
v_gene: TRBV5-1
d_gene: -
CDR3nt: TGCGCCAGCAGCTTGGCCTCAAACCGGGAGACCCAGTACTTC
CDR3aa: CASSLASNRETQYF

abundance: -
j_gene: TRBJ2-5
v_gene: TRBV5-1
d_gene: -
CDR3nt: TGCGCCAGCAGCTTAGTTAACGGGCAAGAGACCCAGTACTTC
CDR3aa: CASSLVNGQETQYF

abundance: -
j_gene: TRBJ1-3
v_gene: TRBV19
d_gene: -
CDR3nt: TGTGCCAGTAGTATCACTCCAGGACTGTTCTCTGGAAACACCATATATTTT
CDR3aa: CASSITPGLFSGNTIYF

abundance: -
j_gene: TRBJ1-5
v_gene: TRBV6-4
d_gene: TRBD1
CDR3nt: TGTGCCAGCACCTTACTCGGACAGGGGATTGTTCAGCCCCAGCATTTT
CDR3aa: CASTLLGQGIVQPQHF

abundance: few
j_gene: TRBJ2-7
v_gene: TRBV5-1
d_gene: -
CDR3nt: TGCGCCAGCAGCTTGGATTTCTACGAGCAGTACTTC
CDR3aa: CASSLDFYEQYF

abundance: -
j_gene: TRBJ2-7
v_gene: TRBV29-1
d_gene: -
CDR3nt: TGCAGCGTTGCAGGGGGAGCGGGAGTCGGGGAGCAGTACTTC
CDR3aa: CSVAGGAGVGEQYF

abundance: -
j_gene: TRBJ2-7
v_gene: TRBV7-2
d_gene: -
CDR3nt: TGTGCCAGCAGCCCAGTGTGGGGGGATAAGCAGTACTTC
CDR3aa: CASSPVWGDKQYF

abundance: -
j_gene: TRBJ2-5
v_gene: TRBV6-6
d_gene: -
CDR3nt: TGTGCCAGCAGTTCACAAGAGGGAGAGACCCAGTACTTC
CDR3aa: CASSSQEGETQYF

abundance: -
j_gene: TRBJ1-4
v_gene: TRBV19
d_gene: -
CDR3nt: TGTGCCAGTAGTATCCCGTGGGCCAATGAAAAACTGTTTTTT
CDR3aa: CASSIPWANEKLFF

abundance: -
j_gene: TRBJ2-7
v_gene: TRBV5-4
d_gene: -
CDR3nt: TGTGCCAGCAGCTTGGATGGACTCCCTCTCGAGCAGTACTTC
CDR3aa: CASSLDGLPLEQYF

abundance: once
j_gene: TRBJ2-1
v_gene: TRBV5-1
d_gene: -
CDR3nt: TGCGCCAGCAGCATTACAGGGCCAGGGATCAACAATGAGCAGTTCTTC
CDR3aa: CASSITGPGINNEQFF

abundance: -
j_gene: TRBJ1-5
v_gene: TRBV6-1
d_gene: TRBD1
CDR3nt: TGTGCCAGCAGTGAACCTGGGACAGGGTTGAGGCCCCAGCATTTT
CDR3aa: CASSEPGTGLRPQHF

abundance: -
j_gene: TRBJ1-6
v_gene: TRBV6-1
d_gene: -
CDR3nt: TGTGCCAGCAGTGGAGGGGACACCCTTGGTTCACCCCTCCACTTT
CDR3aa: CASSGGDTLGSPLHF

abundance: once
j_gene: TRBJ2-2
v_gene: TRBV10-2
d_gene: -
CDR3nt: TGCGCCAGCAGTGACCGGGGGCGCGGCACCGGGGAGCTGTTTTTT
CDR3aa: CASSDRGRGTGELFF

abundance: few
j_gene: TRBJ1-5
v_gene: TRBV7-8
d_gene: -
CDR3nt: TGTGCCAGCAGCTTGGTATCGGGGGTCCAGCATTTT
CDR3aa: CASSLVSGVQHF

abundance: -
j_gene: TRBJ2-7
v_gene: TRBV2
d_gene: -
CDR3nt: TGTGCCAGCAGCGTGATGCCCTGGGAGCAGTACTTC
CDR3aa: CASSVMPWEQYF

abundance: -
j_gene: TRBJ2-3
v_gene: TRBV2
d_gene: -
CDR3nt: TGTGCCAGCAGTCCGGAGGCAGATACGCAGTATTTT
CDR3aa: CASSPEADTQYF

abundance: -
j_gene: TRBJ2-3
v_gene: TRBV5-4
d_gene: -
CDR3nt: TGTGCCACCTCCCCCGAATCCAGGGCTACGCAGTATTTT
CDR3aa: CATSPESRATQYF

abundance: -
j_gene: TRBJ2-7
v_gene: TRBV5-4
d_gene: -
CDR3nt: TGTGCCAGCAGCTTGCGGGAGACCTACGAGCAGTACTTC
CDR3aa: CASSLRETYEQYF

abundance: -
j_gene: TRBJ1-4
v_gene: TRBV27
d_gene: TRBD1
CDR3nt: TGTGCCAGCAGCCCGACAGGGAGGACTGAAAAACTGTTTTTT
CDR3aa: CASSPTGRTEKLFF

abundance: -
j_gene: TRBJ1-4
v_gene: TRBV7-2
d_gene: -
CDR3nt: TGTGCCAGCAGCTTTTCCGCGAATGAAAAACTGTTTTTT
CDR3aa: CASSFSANEKLFF

abundance: -
j_gene: TRBJ2-7
v_gene: TRBV11-2
d_gene: -
CDR3nt: TGTGCCAGCAGGGATTACCGCCACTCCTACGAGCAGTACTTC
CDR3aa: CASRDYRHSYEQYF

abundance: -
j_gene: TRBJ1-4
v_gene: TRBV5-4
d_gene: -
CDR3nt: TGTGCCAGCAGCTTGGCTGGCCAGGGTTTTGAAAAACTGTTTTTT
CDR3aa: CASSLAGQGFEKLFF

abundance: -
j_gene: TRBJ1-2
v_gene: TRBV28
d_gene: -
CDR3nt: TGTGCCAGCAAAGGGACTAAAGGTAGTGGCTACACCTTC
CDR3aa: CASKGTKGSGYTF

abundance: -
j_gene: TRBJ2-5
v_gene: TRBV5-6
d_gene: -
CDR3nt: TGTGCCAGCAGCTTTGGAGGGACGGAGGAAGGAAGGCAAGAGACCCAGTACTTC
CDR3aa: CASSFGGTEEGRQETQYF

abundance: -
j_gene: TRBJ2-7
v_gene: TRBV7-2
d_gene: TRBD2
CDR3nt: TGTGCCAGCAGCTCTAGCGGGAGCTCCTACGAGCAGTACTTC
CDR3aa: CASSSSGSSYEQYF

abundance: -
j_gene: TRBJ1-2
v_gene: TRBV5-4
d_gene: -
CDR3nt: TGTGCCAGCAGCTTTGTGGACCTCGGGGGCTACACCTTC
CDR3aa: CASSFVDLGGYTF

abundance: -
j_gene: TRBJ2-5
v_gene: TRBV5-1
d_gene: -
CDR3nt: TGCGCCAGCAGCTTAAGCGACACTTCCCAGGAGACCCAGTACTTC
CDR3aa: CASSLSDTSQETQYF

abundance: -
j_gene: TRBJ2-5
v_gene: TRBV5-1
d_gene: -
CDR3nt: TGCGCCAGCAGCCCGGGACATCAAGAGACCCAGTACTTC
CDR3aa: CASSPGHQETQYF

abundance: -
j_gene: TRBJ2-1
v_gene: TRBV5-6
d_gene: -
CDR3nt: TGTGCCAGCAGCACGCTCGCCCTTTCAAGTGAGCAGTTCTTC
CDR3aa: CASSTLALSSEQFF

abundance: -
j_gene: TRBJ2-3
v_gene: TRBV30
d_gene: TRBD1
CDR3nt: TGTGCCTGGAGTGTAGGAGTGACAGGGGCAGATACGCAGTATTTT
CDR3aa: CAWSVGVTGADTQYF

abundance: -
j_gene: TRBJ2-3
v_gene: TRBV29-1
d_gene: TRBD1
CDR3nt: TGCAGCGCCGAGGCCACAGGGGCCGAACTCAACACAGATACGCAGTATTTT
CDR3aa: CSAEATGAELNTDTQYF

abundance: -
j_gene: TRBJ2-7
v_gene: TRBV18
d_gene: -
CDR3nt: TGTGCCAGCTCACCACCGGTGTGGACGGGGGAGACCTACGAGCAGTACTTC
CDR3aa: CASSPPVWTGETYEQYF

abundance: few
j_gene: TRBJ1-2
v_gene: TRBV6-1
d_gene: -
CDR3nt: TGTGCCAGCAGTGAGGAGTTTGGCTACACCTTC
CDR3aa: CASSEEFGYTF

abundance: -
j_gene: TRBJ2-5
v_gene: TRBV9
d_gene: -
CDR3nt: TGTGCCAGCAGCGTCACACTCCAGGGCCGGGAGACCCAGTACTTC
CDR3aa: CASSVTLQGRETQYF

abundance: -
j_gene: TRBJ2-7
v_gene: TRBV6-6
d_gene: -
CDR3nt: TGTGCCAGCAGTTACTCGACCCTAGCCCCCGAGCAGTACTTC
CDR3aa: CASSYSTLAPEQYF

abundance: -
j_gene: TRBJ2-3
v_gene: TRBV27
d_gene: TRBD2
CDR3nt: TGTGCCAGCAGTTCGCCAACTAGCGGGGCTTATACGCAGTATTTT
CDR3aa: CASSSPTSGAYTQYF

abundance: once
j_gene: TRBJ1-5
v_gene: TRBV2
d_gene: -
CDR3nt: TGTGCCAGCAGTGAAGGAAGGCAGGGTAAGACTCAGCCCCAGCATTTT
CDR3aa: CASSEGRQGKTQPQHF

abundance: -
j_gene: TRBJ2-2
v_gene: TRBV11-2
d_gene: TRBD1
CDR3nt: TGTGCCAGCAGCTTACCGGGACAGATAGGCACCGGGGAGCTGTTTTTT
CDR3aa: CASSLPGQIGTGELFF

abundance: -
j_gene: TRBJ1-2
v_gene: TRBV7-9
d_gene: TRBD1
CDR3nt: TGTGCCAGCAGCTTAGCAGGGGGCGATGGCTACACCTTC
CDR3aa: CASSLAGGDGYTF